This T cell receptor (beta chain) was sequenced for a study of blood T cell repertoires in COVID-19. Whole-study context: The United States, Italy and Spain were the sources of the acute and convalescent COVID-19 samples. In each case, the material was cDNA or gDNA derived from T cells, B-cell-depleted T cells, or PBMCs.

In the authors' workflow: Nucleated cell number was recorded as an estimate derived from reference gene primer amplification. The protocol was immunoSEQ multiplex PCR, while the TCRdb copy is restricted to in-frame clones and leaves out a portion. V, J and clone size reflect that table, while D and trimming were determined from the DNA. The sample carries 55,000 to 95,000 clones, 75% to 85% recorded once. The germline V and J ends were trimmed by 1 base and 2 bases, with 17 bases remaining between them. The length of the CDR3 is 17 residues. Per the germline V gene, CDR1 is SGDLS and CDR2 is YYNGEE. The receptor's source is a woman in her sixties or seventies with acute or convalescent COVID-19. This rearrangement joins TRBV9 to TRBJ2-3; maybe TRBD1 (6 bases). The material sequenced was peripheral blood. The CDR3 DNA reads as TGTGCCAGCAGCGTACGTGCAGGGGATGTGAACACAGATACGCAGTATTTT. Residues: CASSVRAGDVNTDTQYF.